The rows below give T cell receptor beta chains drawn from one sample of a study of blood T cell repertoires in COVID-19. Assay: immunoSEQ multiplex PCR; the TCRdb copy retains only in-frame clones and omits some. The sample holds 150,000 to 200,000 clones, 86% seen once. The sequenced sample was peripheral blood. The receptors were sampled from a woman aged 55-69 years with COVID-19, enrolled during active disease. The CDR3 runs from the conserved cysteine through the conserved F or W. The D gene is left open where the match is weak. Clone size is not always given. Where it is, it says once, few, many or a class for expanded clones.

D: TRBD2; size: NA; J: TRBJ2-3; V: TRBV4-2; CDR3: CASSQFRLAGEGGLTDTQYF; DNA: TGTGCCAGCAGCCAATTTAGGCTAGCGGGAGAGGGGGGACTCACAGATACGCAGTATTTT
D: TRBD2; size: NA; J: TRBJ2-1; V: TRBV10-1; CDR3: CASSSGRAGSEQFF; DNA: TGCGCCAGCAGTAGCGGGAGGGCAGGCAGTGAGCAGTTCTTC
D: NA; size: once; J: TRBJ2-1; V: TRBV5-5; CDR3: CASSLALLSSYNEQFF; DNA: TGTGCCAGCAGCTTGGCCCTCCTAAGCTCCTACAATGAGCAGTTCTTC
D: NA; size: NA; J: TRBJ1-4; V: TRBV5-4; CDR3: CASSFGESNEKLFF; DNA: TGTGCCAGCAGCTTTGGGGAGTCTAATGAAAAACTGTTTTTT
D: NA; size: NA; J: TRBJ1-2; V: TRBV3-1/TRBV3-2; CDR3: CASSQVRGNGYTF; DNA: TGTGCCAGCAGCCAAGTCCGAGGTAATGGCTACACCTTC
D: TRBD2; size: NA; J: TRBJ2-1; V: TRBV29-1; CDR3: CSVEASGRASYNEQFF; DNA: TGCAGCGTTGAGGCTAGCGGGAGGGCCAGCTACAATGAGCAGTTCTTC
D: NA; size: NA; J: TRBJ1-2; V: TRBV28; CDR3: CASSPRQETYGYTF; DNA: TGTGCCAGCAGTCCGAGACAGGAGACCTATGGCTACACCTTC
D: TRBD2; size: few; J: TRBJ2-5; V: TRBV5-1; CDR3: CASSTSGIETQYF; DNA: TGCGCCAGCAGCACTAGCGGGATAGAGACCCAGTACTTC
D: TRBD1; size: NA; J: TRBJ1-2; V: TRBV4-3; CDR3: CASSQQPTGDYGYTF; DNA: TGCGCCAGCAGCCAACAACCGACAGGGGACTATGGCTACACCTTC
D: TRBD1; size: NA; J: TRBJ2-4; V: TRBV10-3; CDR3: CAISEPGQGLAKNIQYF; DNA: TGTGCCATCAGTGAGCCTGGACAGGGACTGGCCAAAAACATTCAGTACTTC
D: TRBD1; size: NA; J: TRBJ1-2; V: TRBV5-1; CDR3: CASSSTGQNIYGYTF; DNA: TGCGCCAGCAGCTCGACGGGACAGAATATCTATGGCTACACCTTC
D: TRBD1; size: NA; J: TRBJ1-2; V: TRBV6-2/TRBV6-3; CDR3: CASSPTGTGNNYGYTF; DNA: TGTGCCAGCAGCCCTACCGGGACAGGAAACAACTATGGCTACACCTTC
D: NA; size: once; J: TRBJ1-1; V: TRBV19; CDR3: CASSFSNTEAFF; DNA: TGTGCCAGTAGTTTCTCGAACACTGAAGCTTTCTTT
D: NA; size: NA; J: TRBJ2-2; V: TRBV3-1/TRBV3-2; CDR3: CASSHGLRGGELFF; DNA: TGTGCCAGCAGCCACGGTCTCAGGGGCGGGGAGCTGTTTTTT
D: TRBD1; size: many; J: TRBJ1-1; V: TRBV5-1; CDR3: CASRGTVNTEAFF; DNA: TGCGCCAGCAGAGGGACAGTCAACACTGAAGCTTTCTTT
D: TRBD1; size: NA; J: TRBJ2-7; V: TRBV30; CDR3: CAWDRGIGRYF; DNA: TGTGCCTGGGACAGGGGGATAGGTCGGTACTTC
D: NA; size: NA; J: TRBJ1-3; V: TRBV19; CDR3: CASRRGGTPGNTIYF; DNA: TGTGCCAGTCGACGGGGGGGGACCCCTGGAAACACCATATATTTT
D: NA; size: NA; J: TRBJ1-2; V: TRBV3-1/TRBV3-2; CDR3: CASSPSGIYGYTF; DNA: TGTGCCAGCAGCCCATCAGGAATTTATGGCTACACCTTC
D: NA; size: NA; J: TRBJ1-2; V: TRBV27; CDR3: CASSDTGLGGYTF; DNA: TGTGCCAGCAGTGATACAGGGTTGGGAGGCTACACCTTC
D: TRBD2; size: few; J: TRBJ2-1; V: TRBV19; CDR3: CASSTRSGVSSYNEQFF; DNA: TGTGCCAGTAGCACCCGTAGCGGGGTCAGCTCCTACAATGAGCAGTTCTTC
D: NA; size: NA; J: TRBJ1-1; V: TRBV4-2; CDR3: CASSQGRGGTTEAFF; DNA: TGTGCCAGCAGCCAAGGGAGGGGTGGGACCACTGAAGCTTTCTTT
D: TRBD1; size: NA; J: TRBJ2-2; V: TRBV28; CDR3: CASSQTGTVTGELFF; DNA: TGTGCCAGCAGTCAAACCGGGACAGTCACCGGGGAGCTGTTTTTT
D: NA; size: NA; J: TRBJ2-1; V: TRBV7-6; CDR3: CASSPGPKGVYNEQFF; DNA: TGTGCCAGCAGCCCAGGCCCCAAGGGGGTCTACAATGAGCAGTTCTTC
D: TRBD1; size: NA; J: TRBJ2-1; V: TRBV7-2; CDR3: CASSSRQGENEQFF; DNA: TGTGCCAGCAGCTCGAGACAGGGGGAGAATGAGCAGTTCTTC
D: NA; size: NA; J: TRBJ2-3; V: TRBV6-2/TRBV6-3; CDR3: CASSYGERYTQYF; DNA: TGTGCCAGCAGTTATGGGGAGCGTTATACGCAGTATTTT
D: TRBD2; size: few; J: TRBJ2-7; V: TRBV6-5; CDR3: CASSYSASGVYEQYF; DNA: TGTGCCAGCAGTTACTCCGCTAGCGGGGTCTACGAGCAGTACTTC
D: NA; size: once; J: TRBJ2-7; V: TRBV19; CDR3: CASSPGVAGLSYEQYF; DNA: TGTGCCAGTAGTCCAGGGGTAGCGGGCCTCTCCTACGAGCAGTACTTC
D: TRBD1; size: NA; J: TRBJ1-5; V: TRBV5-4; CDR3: CASSKTGGGSNQPQHF; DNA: TGTGCCAGCAGCAAGACAGGGGGCGGGAGCAATCAGCCCCAGCATTTT
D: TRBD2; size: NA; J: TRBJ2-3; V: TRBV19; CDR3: CASTPREGMSTDTQYF; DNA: TGTGCCAGCACCCCGCGGGAGGGGATGAGCACAGATACGCAGTATTTT